Shown below are 15 T cell receptor beta chains from a single sample sequenced in a study of beta chain features in type 1 diabetes. The authors reverse transcribed all of the isolated RNA, so sequencing captured expressed TCRB transcripts. Assay: immunoSEQ multiplex PCR; the TCRdb copy retains only in-frame clones and omits some. The sample lists around 300,000 clones; approximately 10% were seen once. The sample consisted of naive CD4+ T cells from blood. Every receptor here comes from a woman between 25 and 40 years old in good health.

Concerning this clone: Germline and junction disagree at one end, which may indicate a read error. The gene calls are TRBV7-7 and TRBJ2-1; TRBD2 matches 12 bases. Germline V lookup: CDR1 SSHAT, CDR2 FNYEAQ (reference sequence). The CDR3 length is 15 residues. The CDR3 here is CASSLGLAGHNEQFF. CDR3 sequence (DNA): TGTGCTAGCAGCTTAGGACTAGCGGGACACAATGAGCAGTTCTTC.

V and J are TRBV28 and TRBJ2-7; D unclear. The CDR3 extends over 12 amino acids. CDR1 and CDR2 (germline): MDHEN, SYDVKM. V was trimmed by 8 bases and J by 9 bases, leaving 17 bases between them. The CDR3 is CASALFSERQYF. CDR3 bases: TGTGCCAGCGCTCTCTTTTCAGAGCGGCAGTACTTC.

A few counts support this clone. The J gene is TRBJ2-7, the V gene TRBV18; maybe TRBD1 (6 bases). V lost 4 bases and J 6 bases, leaving 10 bases between the germline ends. CDR1 is KGHSH and CDR2 is LQKENI in the germline V gene. The CDR3 runs to 12 residues. In DNA form, the CDR3 reads TGTGCCAGCTCACGGGACAAGGGCGAGCAGTACTTC. Protein product: CASSRDKGEQYF.

The chain couples TRBV4-3 to TRBJ2-3; 9 bases line up with TRBD2. Per the germline V gene, CDR1 is LGHNA and CDR2 is YSLEER. The CDR3 extends over 19 amino acids. The V and J ends lost 0 bases and 4 bases, in that order; junction bases with no gene match: 14. The CDR3 DNA sequence: TGCGCCAGCAGCCAAGAGGGCGGGAGGGCACGCCGGCGGGCAGATACGCAGTATTTT. Its translation: CASSQEGGRARRRADTQYF.

The chain is built from TRBV7-2 and TRBJ2-1; 10 bases are a match to TRBD2. Germline-derived CDR1 and CDR2 are SGHTA and FQGNSA. The CDR3 length is 15 residues. Germline trimming cut 4 bases from V and 4 bases from J; bases unmatched to any gene: 4. The CDR3 sequence: CASSSGLASYNEQFF. The CDR3 nucleotides are TGTGCCAGCAGCTCGGGACTAGCGAGTTACAATGAGCAGTTCTTC.

This clone was seen a few times. The genes are TRBV29-1 and TRBJ1-2; D is perhaps TRBD1 (6 bases). CDR1 SQVTM and CDR2 ANQGSEA come from the germline V gene. The CDR3 consists of 13 residues. The V end was cut by 6 bases, the J end by 4 bases, with 15 bases between. DNA for the CDR3: TGCAGCGTCGGGGGGCTAGTTCTCTATGGCTACACCTTC. It translates to CSVGGLVLYGYTF.

This clone was seen a few times. The chain joins TRBV29-1 to TRBJ2-5, with TRBD2 as a possible D gene (6 bases). V was cut by 5 bases and J by 1 base, with 14 bases left in between. This CDR3 spans 14 amino acids. Germline assignment: CDR1 SQVTM and CDR2 ANQGSEA. The CDR3 DNA reads as TGCAGCGTTCGGAGTGGCGGGGTCCAAGAGACCCAGTACTTC. Its protein product is CSVRSGGVQETQYF.

This clone has just a few counts. The rearrangement uses TRBV9 and TRBJ2-3, with 7 bases aligning to TRBD2. CDR3 length: 14 residues. The junction had 3 bases not matched to a gene; V was cut back by 2 bases and J by 3 bases. Germline values: CDR1 SGDLS, CDR2 YYNGEE. The CDR3 protein is CASSVAGVTDTQYF. DNA of the CDR3: TGTGCCAGCAGCGTCGCGGGAGTGACAGATACGCAGTATTTT.

The genes are TRBV7-3 and TRBJ2-2; TRBD2 might be the D (6 bases). Germline-derived CDR1 and CDR2 are SGHTA and FQGTGA. CDR3 length: 15 amino acids. Trimming cost V 1 base and J 4 bases, with 10 bases left between them. The CDR3, as DNA: TGTGCCAGCAGCTTAAGTAGCGGAATCACCGGGGAGCTGTTTTTT. It codes for CASSLSSGITGELFF.

The chain has TRBV30 and TRBJ1-1; D is unresolved. This CDR3 has 12 amino acids. CDR1 and CDR2 from the germline V gene are GTSNPN and SVGIG (reference sequence). Trimming cost V 1 base and J 8 bases, with 11 bases left between them. The CDR3 reads CAWSAPVIEAFF. DNA of the CDR3: TGTGCCTGGAGTGCTCCGGTTATCGAAGCTTTCTTT.

In its sample, this clone was seen a few times. This chain uses TRBV28 with TRBJ2-1, with TRBD2 matching 7 bases. The V segment lost 7 bases and the J segment 1 base; nucleotides outside the gene matches: 7. This CDR3 has 15 residues. CDR1 is MDHEN, CDR2 SYDVKM, per germline. Here the CDR3 reads CASIRGDPSYNEQFF. The DNA of the CDR3 is TGTGCCAGCATTCGGGGGGATCCTTCCTACAATGAGCAGTTCTTC. The complete variable domain, with remaining parts taken from reference TRBV28 and TRBJ2-1, reads DVKVTQSSRYLVKRTGEKVFLECVQDMDHENMFWYRQDPGLGLRLIYFSYDVKMKEKGDIPEGYSVSREKKERFSLILESASTNQTSMYLCASIRGDPSYNEQFFGPGTRLTVL.

The CDR3 sequence: CASSRKVSGTGDKNIQYF. The CDR3 DNA reads TGTGCCAGCAGCCGTAAGGTATCCGGGACAGGAGACAAAAACATTCAGTACTTC. This chain joins TRBV7-2 and TRBJ2-4; TRBD1 agrees at 8 bases. The CDR3 spans 18 residues. V was pared by 5 bases and J by 3 bases, with 15 bases of the junction left unmatched. Germline values: CDR1 SGHTA, CDR2 FQGNSA.

The chain uses TRBV19 and TRBJ2-7; TRBD1 aligns across 7 bases. The CDR3 length is 16 residues. The ends lost 4 bases at V and 0 bases at J; junction bases unmatched: 9. Germline CDR1 LNHDA, CDR2 SQIVND (reference sequence). This CDR3 reads CASSTLQGTYSYEQYF. CDR3 sequence (DNA): TGTGCCAGTAGTACCCTACAGGGGACCTACTCCTACGAGCAGTACTTC.

This clone was counted only a few times. CDR3 DNA: TGTGCCAGCAGCGGTCTGACAGGGGACTACGGGGCCAACGTCCTGACTTTC. It translates to CASSGLTGDYGANVLTF. The V and J genes are TRBV7-6 and TRBJ2-6; D might be TRBD1 (8 bases). V was trimmed by 5 bases and J by 4 bases, leaving 18 bases between them. This CDR3 spans 17 amino acids. Germline CDR1 is SGHVS and CDR2 is FNYEAQ.

This clone was detected only a few times. The V and J genes are TRBV9 and TRBJ2-6; D is possibly TRBD2 (5 bases). Germline assignment: CDR1 SGDLS and CDR2 YYNGEE. CDR3 size: 18 residues. Trimming stripped 0 bases from V and 1 base from J, with 14 bases between. The CDR3 DNA is TGTGCCAGCAGCGTAGAAGCTAGCCAGGTTTCTGGGGCCAACGTCCTGACTTTC. It specifies CASSVEASQVSGANVLTF.